This entry features one TCR beta chain sequence. These data are taken from a study of blood T cell repertoires in COVID-19. Produced via immunoSEQ multiplex PCR; TCRdb's table is partial and in-frame only. The table lists hundreds of thousands of clones, under 90% of them singletons. This TCR came from a woman aged 40 to 50 who had been exposed to COVID-19. Sequenced sample: PBMCs or T cells enriched from blood (not recorded which).

Written as DNA, the CDR3 is TGTGCCAGCACCAAAGCGGACGGAGGAAAGGGAGCTTTCTTT. Residues: CASTKADGGKGAFF. V gene TRBV3-1 (or the pseudogene TRBV3-2) combines with J gene TRBJ1-1; D gene uncertain. Germline assignment: CDR1 LGHDT and CDR2 YNNKEL (reference sequence). Trimming shortened V by 7 bases and J by 10 bases, and 22 bases separated the two germline ends. The CDR3 is made up of 14 amino acids.